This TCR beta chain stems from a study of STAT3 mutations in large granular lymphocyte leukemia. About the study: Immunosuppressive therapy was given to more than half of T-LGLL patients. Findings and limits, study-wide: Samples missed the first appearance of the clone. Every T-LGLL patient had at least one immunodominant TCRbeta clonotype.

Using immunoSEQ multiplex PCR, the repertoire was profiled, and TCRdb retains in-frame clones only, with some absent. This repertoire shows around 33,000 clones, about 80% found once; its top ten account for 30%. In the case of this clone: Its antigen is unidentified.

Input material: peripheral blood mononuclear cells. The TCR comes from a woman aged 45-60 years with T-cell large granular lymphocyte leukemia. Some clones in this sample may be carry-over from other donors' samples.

The CDR3: CSVRLGAGLAQHF. The CDR3 DNA is TGCAGCGTCCGGTTGGGGGCCGGTCTGGCCCAGCATTTT. The chain recombines TRBV29-1 with TRBJ1-5; tentatively, D is TRBD1 (6 bases). The CDR3 loop spans 13 amino acids. V lost 6 bases and J lost 11, with 20 bases in between. Germline values: CDR1 SQVTM, CDR2 ANQGSEA.